This T cell receptor (beta chain) emerged from a study of shared clonotypes between healthy human individuals. General study results and limits: Rarefaction gave evidence that sorted-subset sequencing remained incomplete despite large depth.

Naivety among CD8 cells was defined by CD45RO negativity and positive CCR7 selection, thereby excluding terminally differentiated effector memory CD45RA+ cells. This table comes from immunoSEQ multiplex PCR, and its TCRdb copy is limited to in-frame clones, with some not included. The table has millions of clones, about 94% seen once. The CDR3 consists of 15 residues. Germline V CDR1 and CDR2: SGDLS, YYNGEE. V shed 0 bases and J shed 7 bases, with 13 bases lying between them. On this clone itself: As yet, its antigen is unknown.

Sequenced: naive CD8+ T cells sorted from blood. The rearrangement uses TRBV9 and TRBJ2-2; tentative D call: TRBD2 (6 bases). This TCR derives from a man aged 18-30 years in good health. The CDR3 bases are TGTGCCAGCAGCGTAGAGGGGACTGTTATCGGGGAGCTGTTTTTT. Translated, it gives CASSVEGTVIGELFF.